Below, 29 T cell receptor beta chains from the same sample are listed, as sequenced in a study of blood T cell repertoires in COVID-19. Produced via immunoSEQ multiplex PCR; TCRdb's table is partial and in-frame only. The sample contains 35,000 to 50,000 clones, approximately 81% of which appear only once. The specimen sequenced was peripheral blood. These receptors were taken from a woman in her 70s in a cohort sampled during active COVID-19.

The chain uses TRBV6-6 and TRBJ2-1, with 7 bases that match TRBD2. The CDR3 totals 15 residues. V trimming: 4 bases; J trimming: 8 bases; junction bases outside the gene matches: 11. The germline V gene has CDR1 MNHNY and CDR2 SVGAGI (reference sequence). The CDR3 spells CASSFSGINPDEQFF. The DNA for the CDR3 is TGTGCCAGCAGTTTCAGCGGGATCAATCCGGATGAGCAGTTCTTC.

This CDR3 is CASSSPSGRGNEQYF. Here the CDR3 DNA reads TGTGCCAGCAGTTCTCCTAGCGGGAGGGGGAACGAGCAGTACTTC. This chain uses TRBV28 with TRBJ2-7; TRBD2 matches 12 bases. Losses at the gene ends were 4 bases for V and 5 bases for J; bases not matched to a gene: 6. Germline V lookup: CDR1 MDHEN, CDR2 SYDVKM. The length of the CDR3 is 15 residues.

The count of this clone is one. The chain recombines TRBV6-5 with TRBJ2-1; D unclear. Germline-derived CDR1 and CDR2 are MNHEY and SVGAGI. Trimming pared 0 bases from V and 3 bases from J, leaving 6 bases between. The CDR3 totals 14 residues. The CDR3 region has the DNA TGTGCCAGCAGTTACTCGAGTCACTACAATGAGCAGTTCTTC. Translation gives CASSYSSHYNEQFF.

The chain joins TRBV10-3 to TRBJ2-7; 8 bases fit TRBD1. The J segment lost 3 bases and the V segment lost 5 bases, leaving 6 bases of the junction unmatched. There are 14 residues in the CDR3. Germline V CDR1 and CDR2: ENHRY, SYGVKD. In DNA, the CDR3 is TGTGCCATCAGTCCAGGGGGCTTAAGCTACGAGCAGTACTTC. Amino acid sequence: CAISPGGLSYEQYF.

V usage is TRBV30 and J usage is TRBJ2-5; D unclear. Trimming stripped 0 bases from V and 3 bases from J, with 8 bases between. Germline V lookup: CDR1 GTSNPN, CDR2 SVGIG (reference sequence). This CDR3 contains 13 residues. CDR3 nucleotides: TGTGCCTGGAGTGTACAAGACAAAGAGACCCAGTACTTC. Its translation: CAWSVQDKETQYF.

This clone was counted a single time. The genes are TRBV19 and TRBJ2-1; TRBD1 matches at 7 bases. Germline-derived CDR1 and CDR2 are LNHDA and SQIVND (reference sequence). CDR3 size: 16 residues. V shed 5 bases, J shed 0 bases, and the junction held 7 bases outside the gene matches. As DNA, the CDR3 is TGTGCCAGTAGTCCCCTGGCAGGGGGCTCCTACAATGAGCAGTTCTTC. Its translation: CASSPLAGGSYNEQFF.

The chain has TRBV19 and TRBJ2-7; D is unclear. The V and J ends lost 4 bases and 4 bases respectively, with 14 bases between them. Germline lookup yields CDR1 LNHDA and CDR2 SQIVND (reference sequence). The CDR3 length is 14 residues. The CDR3 spells CASSTSGIGYEQYF. CDR3 nucleotide sequence: TGTGCCAGTAGTACCTCAGGTATTGGTTACGAGCAGTACTTC.

The chain couples TRBV27 to TRBJ1-1; D gene ambiguous. The CDR3 is 16 residues long. Germline V lookup: CDR1 MNHEY, CDR2 SMNVEV (reference sequence). V shed 5 bases and J shed 4 bases, with 20 bases lying between them. CDR3 region: CASSIAGSVSSTEAFF. CDR3 sequence (DNA): TGTGCCAGCAGTATCGCCGGGTCCGTGAGTAGCACTGAAGCTTTCTTT.

The rearrangement links TRBV7-9 to TRBJ1-1; D uncertain. Trimming took 2 bases from V and 1 from J, leaving 17 bases between them. The CDR3 runs 17 residues. Germline CDR1 is SEHNR and CDR2 is FQNEAQ (reference sequence). The CDR3 DNA sequence: TGTGCCAGCAGCTTACCACAACCATCCACCTGGAACACTGAAGCTTTCTTT. It translates to CASSLPQPSTWNTEAFF.

J is TRBJ1-5 and V is TRBV28, with TRBD1 as a possible D gene (5 bases). V was clipped by 8 bases and J by 7 bases, with 21 bases between them. Germline CDR1 and CDR2: MDHEN and SYDVKM. The CDR3 is 15 amino acids. The CDR3 loop reads CASQGGGEVEQPQHF. CDR3 in DNA: TGTGCCAGCCAGGGCGGGGGAGAGGTAGAGCAGCCCCAGCATTTT.

The chain links TRBV7-7 to TRBJ2-3; TRBD2 might be the D (6 bases). V was trimmed by 1 base and J by 3 bases, leaving 11 bases between them. Germline loops: CDR1 SSHAT, CDR2 FNYEAQ (reference sequence). The CDR3 is made up of 15 amino acids. This CDR3 reads CASSLGLASTDTQYF. CDR3 sequence (DNA): TGTGCCAGCAGCTTAGGCCTAGCGTCTACAGATACGCAGTATTTT.

This clone is a singleton in its sample. This chain joins TRBV5-6 and TRBJ2-2; 11 nucleotides match TRBD1. The V and J ends lost 4 bases and 0 bases, in that order; junction bases with no gene match: 8. Germline V gene sequence: CDR1 SGHDT, CDR2 YYEEEE. There are 18 residues in the CDR3. The CDR3 loop is CASSRVGTGGSNTGELFF. CDR3 nucleotide sequence: TGTGCCAGCAGCAGGGTCGGGACAGGGGGATCGAACACCGGGGAGCTGTTTTTT.

The V gene is TRBV11-2, the J gene TRBJ2-2, with TRBD2 matching 9 bases. CDR1 and CDR2 (germline): SGHAT, FQNNGV. V shed 3 bases and J 4 bases; nucleotides not matched to a gene: 6. There are 16 residues in the CDR3. DNA for the CDR3: TGTGCCAGCAGCTTGGGGCGGGAGGGCCGCACCGGGGAGCTGTTTTTT. This gives the protein CASSLGREGRTGELFF.

J is TRBJ2-1 and V is TRBV15, with TRBD2 as a possible D gene (7 bases). Per the germline V gene, CDR1 is LNHNV and CDR2 is YYDKDF (reference sequence). The length of the CDR3 is 15 residues. Trimming shortened V by 7 bases and J by 6 bases, and 19 bases separated the two germline ends. In DNA form, the CDR3 reads TGTGCCACCATGAGGGGGGGAAGAGGCGGCAATGAGCAGTTCTTC. Amino acids: CATMRGGRGGNEQFF.

The CDR3 region is CATGRQGETQYF. The CDR3 nucleotides read TGTGCCACCGGAAGACAGGGGGAGACCCAGTACTTC. The J gene is TRBJ2-5, the V gene TRBV24-1, with 8 bases identical to TRBD1. The CDR3 runs 12 residues. Germline assignment: CDR1 KGHDR and CDR2 SFDVKD. V trimming: 9 bases; J trimming: 5 bases; junction bases outside the gene matches: 4.

This clone has a handful of counts. The V call is TRBV30, the J call TRBJ2-7; D might be TRBD1 (5 bases). The germline V and J ends were trimmed by 0 bases and 3 bases, with 15 bases remaining between them. CDR1 is GTSNPN, CDR2 SVGIG, per germline (reference sequence). This CDR3 contains 15 residues. CDR3 in DNA: TGTGCCTGGAGTGTATCCCAGGGCTGGGGCTACGAGCAGTACTTC. Translation: CAWSVSQGWGYEQYF. Complete variable domain (other parts from reference TRBV30 and TRBJ2-7): SQTIHQWPATLVQPVGSPLSLECTVEGTSNPNLYWYRQAAGRGLQLLFYSVGIGQISSEVPQNLSASRPQDRQFILSSKKLLLSDSGFYLCAWSVSQGWGYEQYFGPGTRLTVT.

This chain connects TRBV4-1 to TRBJ2-7; 10 bases map to TRBD1. This CDR3 region has 17 residues. From germline, CDR1 is MGHRA and CDR2 YSYEKL. J gave up 1 base and V 1 base, and 7 bases lay outside the gene matches. CDR3 nucleotide sequence: TGCGCCAGCAGCCAAGTGACAGGGGGCCCCGATTCCTACGAGCAGTACTTC. Translation gives CASSQVTGGPDSYEQYF.

V and J are TRBV2 and TRBJ1-5, with TRBD1 as a possible D gene (5 bases). The CDR3 runs 14 residues. The germline gives CDR1 SNHLY, CDR2 FYNNEI. V lost 1 base and J lost 2, with 6 bases in between. As DNA, the CDR3 is TGTGCCAGCAGTGAAGGGGGCGGCAATCAGCCCCAGCATTTT. It translates to CASSEGGGNQPQHF.

In DNA, the CDR3 is TGTGCCAGCAGCGCGGGGACTAGCGGGAGCTCAAGCAATGAGCAGTTCTTC. Protein sequence: CASSAGTSGSSSNEQFF. The rearrangement joins TRBV3-1 (or the pseudogene TRBV3-2) to TRBJ2-1, with 14 bases aligning to TRBD2. The CDR3 extends over 17 amino acids. From germline, CDR1 is LGHDT and CDR2 YNNKEL (reference sequence). The junction had 9 bases not matched to a gene; V was cut back by 5 bases and J by 6 bases.

This clone has a single count. The chain carries TRBV4-1 and TRBJ2-3, with 7 bases fitting TRBD2. Per the germline V gene, CDR1 is MGHRA and CDR2 is YSYEKL. The V gene end was trimmed by 2 bases and the J gene end by 6 bases; junction bases not matched to a gene: 2. The length of the CDR3 is 13 residues. The CDR3 DNA reads TGCGCCAGCAGCCAACTAGCGGAGGATACGCAGTATTTT. Amino acids: CASSQLAEDTQYF.

The genes are TRBV19 and TRBJ1-5; tentative D call: TRBD1 (5 bases). The CDR3 covers 15 residues. Looked up from germline, CDR1 is LNHDA and CDR2 is SQIVND (reference sequence). The V gene lost 6 bases and the J gene lost 0 bases, with 12 bases spanning the gap. The CDR3 here is CASSMTDYSNQPQHF. In DNA form, the CDR3 reads TGTGCCAGTAGCATGACAGATTATAGCAATCAGCCCCAGCATTTT.

The chain has TRBV3-1 (or the pseudogene TRBV3-2) and TRBJ2-4; unclear D gene. Germline assignment: CDR1 LGHDT and CDR2 YNNKEL (reference sequence). The CDR3 sequence is 14 residues long. Trimming removed 1 base from V and 4 bases from J, with 8 bases in between. CDR3 coding DNA: TGTGCCAGCAGCCAAGGCGGCCAAAAAAACATTCAGTACTTC. This translates into CASSQGGQKNIQYF.

The CDR3 spells CASRPGQSSTDTQYF. DNA for the CDR3: TGCGCCAGCAGGCCTGGACAGTCATCCACAGATACGCAGTATTTT. The J gene is TRBJ2-3, the V gene TRBV5-1; weak D call: TRBD1 (6 bases). Germline V CDR1 and CDR2: SGHRS, YFSETQ. This CDR3 is 15 amino acids long. V was clipped by 5 bases and J by 2 bases, with 15 bases between them. The whole variable domain, filled in from reference TRBV5-1 and TRBJ2-3, reads KAGVTQTPRYLIKTRGQQVTLSCSPISGHRSVSWYQQTPGQGLQFLFEYFSETQRNKGNFPGRFSGRQFSNSRSEMNVSTLELGDSALYLCASRPGQSSTDTQYFGPGTRLTVL.

V is TRBV10-3 and J is TRBJ1-1; D remains ambiguous. Germline V CDR1 and CDR2: ENHRY, SYGVKD. With 0 bases removed from V and 5 bases from J, the gap between germline ends came to 16 bases. The CDR3 spans 16 residues. The CDR3 region is CAISESPDGGRTEAFF. Here the CDR3 DNA reads TGTGCCATCAGTGAGTCGCCGGATGGAGGGAGGACTGAAGCTTTCTTT.

About this clone: One end of the junction is discordant with germline, which a read error may explain. CDR3 in DNA: TGTGCTAGCAGCTTTAACAAAGACACTGAAGCTTTCTTT. This sequence encodes CASSFNKDTEAFF. J is TRBJ1-1 and V is TRBV7-7; D is unclear. CDR1 is SSHAT, CDR2 FNYEAQ, per germline (reference sequence). The CDR3 has 13 residues.

This clone was counted once. This chain connects TRBV18 to TRBJ1-1; TRBD1 matches at 7 bases. The junction had 3 bases not matched to a gene; V was cut back by 5 bases and J by 3 bases. The germline gives CDR1 KGHSH, CDR2 LQKENI. The CDR3 contains 13 residues. For the CDR3, the DNA is TGTGCCAGCTCAGCAGGGACAGACACTGAAGCTTTCTTT. It translates to CASSAGTDTEAFF.

This rearrangement joins TRBV10-3 to TRBJ2-7; D perhaps matches TRBD2 (5 bases). The ends were cut back, 4 bases at V and 4 bases at J, with 11 bases in the middle. The germline CDR1 and CDR2 sequences are ENHRY and SYGVKD. The CDR3 spans 13 residues. The CDR3: CAISGASWYEQYF. Here the CDR3 DNA reads TGTGCCATCAGTGGCGCTAGCTGGTACGAGCAGTACTTC.

In nucleotides, the CDR3 is TGTGCCAGCACTCCCCCGACGGAACTACGAAACACCATATATTTT. Encoded protein: CASTPPTELRNTIYF. This chain joins TRBV27 and TRBJ1-3; no clear D. This CDR3 has 15 amino acids. Deletions cut 7 bases from V and 5 bases from J, with 18 bases between. In germline, CDR1 is MNHEY, CDR2 SMNVEV (reference sequence).

The chain joins TRBV28 to TRBJ1-3; 8 bases fit TRBD1. The V gene's germline CDR1 is MDHEN and CDR2 SYDVKM. The CDR3 length is 14 residues. Trimming at V came to 9 bases and at J to 1 base, leaving 5 bases not matched to a gene. The CDR3 DNA reads TGTGCCAGTACAGGGGGTGTATCTGGAAACACCATATATTTT. Protein sequence: CASTGGVSGNTIYF.